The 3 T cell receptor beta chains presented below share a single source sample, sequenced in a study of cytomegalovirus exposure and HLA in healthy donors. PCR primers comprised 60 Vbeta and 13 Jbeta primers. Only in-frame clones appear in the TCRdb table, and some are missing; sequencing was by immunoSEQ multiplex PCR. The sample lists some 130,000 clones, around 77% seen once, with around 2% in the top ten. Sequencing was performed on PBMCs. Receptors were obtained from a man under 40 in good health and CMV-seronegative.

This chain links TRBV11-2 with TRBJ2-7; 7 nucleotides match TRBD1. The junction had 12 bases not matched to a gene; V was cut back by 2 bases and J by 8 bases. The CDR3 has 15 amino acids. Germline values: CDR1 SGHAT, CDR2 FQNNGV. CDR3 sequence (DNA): TGTGCCAGCAGCTTATCCGACAGGGTAGTGGCCCAGCAGTACTTC. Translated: CASSLSDRVVAQQYF.

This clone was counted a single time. This chain's CDR3 is CASSRGVYGYTF. CDR3 in DNA: TGTGCCAGCAGCCGCGGTGTCTATGGCTACACCTTC. The chain links TRBV11-3 to TRBJ1-2; D gene uncertain. The CDR3 loop spans 12 amino acids. V lost 5 bases, J lost 4 bases, and 8 bases lay in between. CDR1 and CDR2 from the germline V gene are SGHNT and YENEEA.

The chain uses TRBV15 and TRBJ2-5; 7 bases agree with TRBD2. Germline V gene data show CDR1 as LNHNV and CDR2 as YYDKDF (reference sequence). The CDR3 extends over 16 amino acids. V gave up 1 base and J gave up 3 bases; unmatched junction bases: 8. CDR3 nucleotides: TGTGCCACCAGCAGAGGAGGCGGGGGTATTAAAGAGACCCAGTACTTC. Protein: CATSRGGGGIKETQYF.